Presented here are 3 T cell receptor beta chains from one specimen sequenced in a study of T cell repertoires in cytomegalovirus infection (dated by TCRdb to about 2019). The sequencing machine was an Illumina HiSeq 1500. Clones were called with MiXCR by TCRdb after fastp trimmed the public reads at Q25, and only in-frame beta chains were retained. Rows matching on CDR3 protein sequence are summarized as one entry with the most common DNA and genes. The sample has about 320,000 distinct CDR3 sequences on record, 8% to 10% of them singletons. The top ten hold 3.5% to 4.5% of the sample. The specimen was PBMCs. The receptors derive from a human donor in good health (CMV status not recorded). Some clones in this sample may be carry-over from other donors' samples.

The genes are TRBV6-6 and TRBJ1-1; no reliable D call. Looked up from germline, CDR1 is MNHNY and CDR2 is SVGAGI (reference sequence). The length of the CDR3 is 10 residues. V shed 6 bases and J shed 7 bases, with 6 bases lying between them. The CDR3 here is CASRDFEAFF. CDR3 DNA: TGTGCCAGCAGGGACTTTGAAGCTTTCTTT.

This clonotype was picked up a small number of times. The V gene is TRBV28, the J gene TRBJ1-1, with D perhaps matching TRBD1 (5 bases). V lost 3 bases to trimming and J lost 10 bases, with 12 bases between them. This CDR3 spans 12 amino acids. Germline CDR1 and CDR2: MDHEN and SYDVKM. CDR3 loop: CASSFLRGIAFF. CDR3 bases: TGTGCCAGCAGTTTCCTACGGGGGATAGCTTTCTTT.

This clonotype was recorded at least ten times. The chain combines TRBV7-2 with TRBJ1-5, with 9 positions matching TRBD1. The CDR3 has 15 residues. Germline assignment: CDR1 SGHTA and CDR2 FQGNSA. V was pared by 1 base and J by 6 bases, with 4 bases of the junction left unmatched. The CDR3 sequence is CASSLVQGASQPQHF. For the CDR3, the DNA is TGTGCCAGCAGCTTAGTACAGGGGGCGAGTCAGCCCCAGCATTTT.